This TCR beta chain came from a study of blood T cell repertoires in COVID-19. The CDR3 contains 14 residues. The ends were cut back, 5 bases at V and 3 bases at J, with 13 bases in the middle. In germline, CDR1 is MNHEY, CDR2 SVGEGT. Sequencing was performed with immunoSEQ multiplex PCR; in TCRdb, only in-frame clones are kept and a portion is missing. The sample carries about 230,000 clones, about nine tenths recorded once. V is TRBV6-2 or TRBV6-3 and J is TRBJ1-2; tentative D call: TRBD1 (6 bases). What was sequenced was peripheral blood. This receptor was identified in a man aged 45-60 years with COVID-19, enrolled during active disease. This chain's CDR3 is CASSRTGRHYGYTF. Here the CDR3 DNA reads TGTGCCAGCAGTAGAACAGGGCGCCACTATGGCTACACCTTC.